This is a list of T cell receptor beta chains from one sample in a study of blood T cell repertoires in COVID-19. Only in-frame clones appear in the TCRdb table, and some are missing; sequencing was by immunoSEQ multiplex PCR. The table includes 180,000 or so clones, roughly 90% detected once. The sequenced sample consisted of peripheral blood. Receptors originate from a man aged 35-49 years with acute or convalescent COVID-19. The CDR3 runs from the conserved cysteine through the conserved F or W. The D gene is left open where the match is weak. The size of a clone is reported for some rows only, either as once, few or many, or as a class for expanded clones.

V	J	size	D	CDR3	DNA
TRBV23-1	TRBJ1-5	-	-	CASSQPAQISTPQHF	TGCGCCAGCAGTCAACCCGCACAGATATCGACGCCCCAGCATTTT
TRBV7-2	TRBJ1-5	-	TRBD1	CASSSSGGWNQPQHF	TGTGCCAGCAGCTCCTCAGGGGGGTGGAATCAGCCCCAGCATTTT
TRBV3-1/TRBV3-2	TRBJ1-2	few	-	CASSPPGGGYTF	TGTGCCAGCAGCCCCCCGGGGGGCGGCTACACCTTC
TRBV5-1	TRBJ2-1	-	TRBD2	CASSGGGPYNEQFF	TGCGCCAGCAGTGGCGGGGGGCCCTACAATGAGCAGTTCTTC
TRBV6-5	TRBJ1-2	-	-	CASRKTAQGGYTF	TGTGCCAGCAGAAAGACAGCTCAGGGGGGCTACACCTTC
TRBV5-4	TRBJ1-2	-	-	CASSLGTIPNYGYTF	TGTGCCAGCAGCTTGGGGACAATACCTAACTATGGCTACACCTTC
TRBV5-6	TRBJ1-1	-	-	CASSPGPGAGVIMNTEAFF	TGTGCCAGCAGCCCAGGCCCTGGGGCGGGGGTGATAATGAACACTGAAGCTTTCTTT
TRBV9	TRBJ2-7	once	TRBD1	CASVTGTGFYEQYF	TGTGCCAGTGTCACCGGGACAGGGTTCTACGAGCAGTACTTC
TRBV7-6	TRBJ2-3	-	-	CASSLAWGGPDTQYF	TGTGCCAGCAGCTTAGCATGGGGGGGCCCAGATACGCAGTATTTT
TRBV10-3	TRBJ2-7	-	-	CAIRPDNPYEQYF	TGTGCCATCAGGCCGGACAATCCCTACGAGCAGTACTTC